This entry lists 23 T cell receptor beta chains sequenced from one sample in a study of blood T cell repertoires in COVID-19. Using immunoSEQ multiplex PCR, the repertoire was profiled, and TCRdb retains in-frame clones only, with some absent. The table has around 190,000 clones, roughly 87% seen once; the top ten hold around 8%. The sample was peripheral blood. The receptors were sampled from a woman aged 55 to 70 with COVID-19, enrolled during active disease.

The chain combines TRBV5-4 with TRBJ2-4, with 7 bases matching TRBD1. Unmatched junction bases numbered 8, after V lost 5 bases and J lost 9 bases. This CDR3 is built from 13 residues. The V gene's germline CDR1 is SGHNT and CDR2 YYREEE (reference sequence). The CDR3 DNA follows: TGTGCCAGCAGTTCCCAAGGGGGCGCCATTCAGTACTTC. It translates to CASSSQGGAIQYF.

This chain links TRBV3-1 (or the pseudogene TRBV3-2) with TRBJ1-2, with D uncertain. Trimming stripped 3 bases from V and 8 bases from J, with 22 bases between. The V gene's germline CDR1 is LGHDT and CDR2 YNNKEL (reference sequence). The CDR3 consists of 16 residues. The CDR3 loop is CASSHAVRTARTGYTF. The CDR3 nucleotides are TGTGCCAGCAGCCACGCTGTGAGGACTGCGCGGACGGGCTACACCTTC.

Points on this clone: At the DNA level, this CDR3 is encoded by other sequences in the same sample as well. The chain carries TRBV5-1 and TRBJ1-6, with TRBD1 identical over 8 bases. The V segment lost 3 bases and the J segment 7 bases; nucleotides outside the gene matches: 3. Germline assignment: CDR1 SGHRS and CDR2 YFSETQ. The CDR3 totals 14 residues. The CDR3 spells CASSSRDRNSPLHF. The CDR3 region has the DNA TGCGCCAGCAGCTCCCGGGACAGGAATTCACCCCTCCACTTT.

V and J are TRBV18 and TRBJ1-2, with TRBD1 matching 11 bases. The trim removed 6 bases at V and 6 bases at J, leaving 6 bases unmatched. The CDR3 contains 14 residues. Germline CDR1 KGHSH, CDR2 LQKENI. Written as DNA, the CDR3 is TGTGCCAGCTCTCCGGGACAGGGGGAAGATGGCTACACCTTC. Its translation is CASSPGQGEDGYTF.

This clone was seen once. The chain combines TRBV3-1 (or the pseudogene TRBV3-2) with TRBJ2-5; 9 nucleotides align to TRBD1. This CDR3 spans 15 amino acids. Germline-derived CDR1 and CDR2 are LGHDT and YNNKEL (reference sequence). J was trimmed by 4 bases and V by 2 bases; bases with no gene match: 5. The CDR3 coding sequence is TGTGCCAGCAGCCAACCCGGGACAGGGCGAGAGACCCAGTACTTC. It encodes CASSQPGTGRETQYF.

The chain couples TRBV4-2 to TRBJ2-1, with 9 nucleotides matching TRBD1. Germline V lookup: CDR1 LGHNA, CDR2 YNFKEQ. Germline trimming cut 4 bases from V and 3 bases from J; bases unmatched to any gene: 7. The CDR3 length is 16 residues. The CDR3 nucleotides are TGTGCCAGCAGCCTGTCGGACAGGGGATACTACAATGAGCAGTTCTTC. As protein: CASSLSDRGYYNEQFF.

The chain recombines TRBV6-5 with TRBJ2-7; the match to TRBD2 covers 7 bases. V was pared by 2 bases and J by 1 base, with 2 bases of the junction left unmatched. The CDR3 contains 14 residues. Looked up from germline, CDR1 is MNHEY and CDR2 is SVGAGI. Here the CDR3 reads CASSYQRDSYEQYF. The CDR3 DNA is TGTGCCAGCAGTTACCAGCGGGATTCCTACGAGCAGTACTTC.

The chain has TRBV28 and TRBJ2-7; 14 nucleotides match TRBD2. CDR1 MDHEN and CDR2 SYDVKM come from the germline V gene. J was trimmed by 3 bases and V by 6 bases; bases with no gene match: 10. This CDR3 contains 17 residues. CDR3 region: CASSRTSGGRKFYEQYV. CDR3 DNA sequence: TGTGCCAGCAGCCGGACTAGCGGGGGGAGGAAGTTCTACGAGCAGTACGTC.

The chain recombines TRBV4-2 with TRBJ1-5; possibly TRBD1 for D (5 bases). The germline CDR1 and CDR2 sequences are LGHNA and YNFKEQ. V was shortened by 0 bases and J by 7 bases, with 13 bases between the two germline ends. The CDR3 loop spans 15 amino acids. DNA for the CDR3: TGTGCCAGCAGCCAAGAGGTGGGGGGGATCCAGCCCCAGCATTTT. It is translated as CASSQEVGGIQPQHF.

The chain recombines TRBV5-1 with TRBJ2-3; 10 bases fit TRBD2. J gave up 4 bases and V 3 bases, and 5 bases lay outside the gene matches. CDR3 length: 15 amino acids. In germline, CDR1 is SGHRS, CDR2 YFSETQ. The CDR3 nucleotides are TGCGCCAGCAGCTCCACAGCGGGGGGGGCAGATACGCAGTATTTT. It translates to CASSSTAGGADTQYF.

In its sample, this clone was seen a few times. The V call is TRBV10-3, the J call TRBJ1-3; possible D gene TRBD1, 6 bases. The length of the CDR3 is 15 residues. Germline V gives CDR1 ENHRY, CDR2 SYGVKD. The ends were cut back, 6 bases at V and 2 bases at J, with 14 bases in the middle. DNA of the CDR3: TGTGCCATCAGCAGGACAGAATACACTGGAAACACCATATATTTT. The encoded protein is CAISRTEYTGNTIYF.

The V gene is TRBV5-1, the J gene TRBJ1-2, with a possible D match to TRBD1 (6 bases). Germline V gives CDR1 SGHRS, CDR2 YFSETQ. The CDR3 sequence is 11 residues long. With 3 bases removed from V and 9 bases from J, the gap between germline ends came to 9 bases. The CDR3: CASSWTARYTF. CDR3 DNA sequence: TGCGCCAGCAGCTGGACAGCTCGCTACACCTTC.

This rearrangement joins TRBV7-6 to TRBJ2-3, with TRBD2 identical over 11 bases. The germline CDR1 and CDR2 sequences are SGHVS and FNYEAQ. This CDR3 is 16 amino acids long. Trimming removed 6 bases from V and 2 bases from J; junction bases left unmatched: 7. CDR3 amino acids: CASSFLAGGTTDTQYF. CDR3 sequence (DNA): TGTGCCAGCAGTTTTTTAGCGGGGGGGACCACAGATACGCAGTATTTT. The full variable domain, in which reference TRBV7-6 and TRBJ2-3 provide the parts outside the CDR3, is GAGVSQSPRYKVTKRGQDVALRCDPISGHVSLYWYRQALGQGPEFLTYFNYEAQQDKSGLPNDRFSAERPEGSISTLTIQRTEQRDSAMYRCASSFLAGGTTDTQYFGPGTRLTVL.

This chain connects TRBV11-2 to TRBJ1-2, with TRBD1 matching over 8 bases. After removal of 5 bases from V and 7 bases from J, the junction contained 6 bases not matched to a gene. Germline V gene sequence: CDR1 SGHAT, CDR2 FQNNGV. CDR3 size: 13 residues. CDR3 DNA sequence: TGTGCCAGCAGCCTCGACAGGGGTAGTGGCTACACCTTC. Its translation: CASSLDRGSGYTF.

This clone has more than one count but fewer than ten. V is TRBV11-3 and J is TRBJ2-1, with a possible D match to TRBD1 (6 bases). CDR3 length equals 13 residues. From germline, CDR1 is SGHNT and CDR2 YENEEA. Trimming stripped 0 bases from V and 7 bases from J, with 7 bases between. This CDR3 reads CASSLEDSNEQFF. CDR3 DNA: TGTGCCAGCAGCTTAGAGGACAGTAATGAGCAGTTCTTC. Combining the CDR3 with reference TRBV11-3 and TRBJ2-1 gives the whole variable domain EAGVVQSPRYKIIEKKQPVAFWCNPISGHNTLYWYLQNLGQGPELLIRYENEEAVDDSQLPKDRFSAERLKGVDSTLKIQPAELGDSAVYLCASSLEDSNEQFFGPGTRLTVL.

The rearrangement joins TRBV19 to TRBJ2-1; 7 bases line up with TRBD2. This CDR3 comprises 13 residues. CDR1 is LNHDA and CDR2 is SQIVND in the germline V gene (reference sequence). J gave up 10 bases and V 3 bases, and 6 bases lay outside the gene matches. The CDR3 bases are TGTGCCAGTAGTATGGGGGAGGGAGGCGAGCAGTTCTTC. It is translated as CASSMGEGGEQFF.

V usage is TRBV24-1 and J usage is TRBJ1-2; D is perhaps TRBD1 (6 bases). Looked up from germline, CDR1 is KGHDR and CDR2 is SFDVKD. V was cut by 2 bases and J by 4 bases, with 16 bases left in between. This CDR3 has 16 amino acids. The CDR3 region has the DNA TGTGCCACCAGTGATTCAAGTTTGGACAGTCCCTATGGCTACACCTTC. It is translated as CATSDSSLDSPYGYTF.

The chain is built from TRBV7-9 and TRBJ2-7; possible D gene TRBD1, 5 bases. With 3 bases removed from V and 0 bases from J, the gap between germline ends came to 12 bases. Germline loops: CDR1 SEHNR, CDR2 FQNEAQ (reference sequence). CDR3 length: 15 residues. The CDR3 region has the DNA TGTGCCAGCAGCTTCATGGCAGGGCCCTCCTACGAGCAGTACGTC. This sequence encodes CASSFMAGPSYEQYV.

The chain recombines TRBV20-1 with TRBJ1-1; 9 bases fit TRBD1. From germline, CDR1 is DFQATT and CDR2 SNEGSKA (reference sequence). V dropped 6 bases and J dropped 10; count of bases not matched to a gene: 6. The CDR3 runs 11 residues. The CDR3 here is CSAEQGARAFF. CDR3 bases: TGCAGTGCAGAACAGGGGGCCAGAGCTTTCTTT.

V is TRBV5-5 and J is TRBJ1-2, with 8 bases identical to TRBD1. The junction had 5 bases not matched to a gene; V was cut back by 3 bases and J by 4 bases. Germline V lookup: CDR1 SGHKS, CDR2 YYEKEE (reference sequence). This CDR3 comprises 14 residues. CDR3 in amino acids: CASSSDRGPYGYTF. CDR3 nucleotides: TGTGCCAGCAGCTCAGACAGGGGCCCCTATGGCTACACCTTC.

This clone was observed once. V usage is TRBV12-3 or TRBV12-4 and J usage is TRBJ2-1; 7 bases fit TRBD1. The CDR3 totals 13 residues. V trimming: 7 bases; J trimming: 8 bases; junction bases outside the gene matches: 8. CDR3 in amino acids: CASTRDRGDEQFF. The CDR3 bases are TGTGCCAGCACCCGGGACAGAGGCGATGAGCAGTTCTTC.

The V gene is TRBV4-1, the J gene TRBJ2-7; 7 nucleotides align to TRBD2. J was trimmed by 0 bases and V by 0 bases; bases with no gene match: 2. CDR1 and CDR2 (germline): MGHRA, YSYEKL. The CDR3 has 15 amino acids. The CDR3 bases are TGCGCCAGCAGCCAAGAGGCTAGCGGCTCCTACGAGCAGTACTTC. Translated: CASSQEASGSYEQYF.

The table lists this clone with a few counts. Here the CDR3 reads CASSEALVRGDYGYTF. DNA for the CDR3: TGTGCCAGCAGTGAAGCGCTCGTTAGGGGTGACTATGGCTACACCTTC. The chain combines TRBV2 with TRBJ1-2, with D perhaps TRBD1 (5 bases). CDR3 length: 16 amino acids. Germline CDR1 is SNHLY and CDR2 is FYNNEI. The ends were cut back, 0 bases at V and 3 bases at J, with 14 bases in the middle.